This T cell receptor (beta chain) was captured in a study of response to subunit inactivated influenza vaccine. Study-wide results and caveats: Authors suggested that a seasonal influenza vaccination recruits few new T cells each time.

MiXCR was run by TCRdb on the RT-PCR reads, yielding one entry per CDR3 protein. The repertoire holds roughly 500,000 distinct CDR3 sequences, with approximately 15% as singletons. The CDR3 runs 14 residues. V shed 0 bases and J 5 bases; nucleotides not matched to a gene: 6. Germline V gene data show CDR1 as DFQATT and CDR2 as SNEGSKA (reference sequence). With respect to this clonotype: Antigen specificity is unknown.

The input for sequencing was CD4+ T cells sorted from PBMCs, taken roughly 24 months after vaccination. V gene TRBV20-1 combines with J gene TRBJ2-5; TRBD1 agrees at 7 bases. The sequence was collected from a man aged 45 to 70 who received an inactivated influenza vaccine. CDR3 sequence reads: CSARETGMIETQYF. CDR3 in DNA: TGCAGTGCTAGAGAGACAGGGATGATCGAGACCCAGTACTTC.